This paragraph covers one TCR beta chain sequence. MiXCR, run by TCRdb on the RT-PCR reads, gives a single entry per CDR3 protein. The table has roughly 620,000 distinct CDR3 sequences, 10% to 12% seen once. The CDR3 spans 13 residues. The V gene lost 5 bases and the J gene lost 7 bases, with 12 bases spanning the gap. CDR1 and CDR2 from the germline V gene are SGHTA and FQGNSA. This sample was included in a study of response to subunit inactivated influenza vaccine. The data were also submitted as part of a second study, on T cells expressing NK-cell markers. From that second work: 5'RACE template switching with UMIs generated TCR beta cDNA.

The TCR was taken from a man between 50 and 59 years old who received an inactivated influenza vaccine. V and J are TRBV7-2 and TRBJ2-1; unclear D gene. The input for sequencing was PBMCs from blood, taken on the day of vaccination. The CDR3 DNA reads TGTGCCAGCAGCCTCGACTCGAGGAATGAGCAGTTCTTC. Amino acids: CASSLDSRNEQFF.